The 21 T cell receptor beta chains listed next were all sequenced from one sample in a study of T cells expressing NK-cell markers. TCRdb reprocessed the 5' RACE reads, keeping one entry per CDR3 protein, no DNA. The listing records about 390,000 distinct CDR3 sequences. The sample comprised blood T cells: a sorted CD56 or NKG2C T cell subset, CD4+ or CD8+ T cells, or bulk PBMC T cells (not recorded which). Receptor source: a woman in her forties or fifties in good health.

The chain couples TRBV12-3 or TRBV12-4 to TRBJ2-3; the D gene TCRdb calls, TRBD2, cannot be checked with no DNA. CDR3 length: 15 amino acids. CDR3 protein: CASTLMTGGPDTQYF.

The chain employs TRBV29-1 and TRBJ1-4. The CDR3 length is 15 residues. Looked up from germline, CDR1 is SQVTM and CDR2 is ANQGSEA. CDR3 sequence reads: CSVSPFLATNEKLFF. Based on the CDR3 plus reference TRBV29-1 and TRBJ1-4, the full variable domain is SAVISQKPSRDICQRGTSLTIQCQVDSQVTMMFWYRQQPGQSLTLIATANQGSEATYESGFVIDKFPISRPNLTFSTLTVSNMSPEDSSIYLCSVSPFLATNEKLFFGSGTQLSVL.

The CDR3 sequence is CASSPLNRDIAGEQYF. The chain couples TRBV5-1 to TRBJ2-7; TCRdb selects TRBD1, and the lack of DNA leaves this call unchecked. Germline lookup yields CDR1 SGHRS and CDR2 YFSETQ. This CDR3 spans 16 amino acids.

The V gene is TRBV20-1, the J gene TRBJ2-3; without DNA, the TCRdb call of TRBD1 cannot be checked. CDR3 length: 16 residues. Germline-derived CDR1 and CDR2 are DFQATT and SNEGSKA (reference sequence). This CDR3 reads CSARRGRGRSTDTQYF.

The genes are TRBV18 and TRBJ2-7; TCRdb's assignment of TRBD1 cannot be checked, as there is no DNA. Germline CDR1 and CDR2: KGHSH and LQKENI. The CDR3 spans 14 residues. CDR3 sequence: CASSPDRSPYEQYF.

J is TRBJ1-1 and V is TRBV5-1; checking the TCRdb D call of TRBD1 is not possible without DNA. Germline V gives CDR1 SGHRS, CDR2 YFSETQ. This CDR3 is built from 13 residues. The CDR3 sequence: CASSSNRGAEAFF.

The chain recombines TRBV12-3 or TRBV12-4 with TRBJ1-1. The CDR3 runs to 11 residues. This CDR3 is CASSPLTEAFF.

The chain carries TRBV5-1 and TRBJ2-3; the D gene TCRdb calls, TRBD2, cannot be checked with no DNA. Looked up from germline, CDR1 is SGHRS and CDR2 is YFSETQ. This CDR3 has 16 amino acids. The CDR3 loop reads CASSLPGLAGTDTQYF.

Here the CDR3 reads CASSLYDQPQHF. This chain connects TRBV12-3 or TRBV12-4 to TRBJ1-5. This CDR3 comprises 12 residues.

V usage is TRBV24-1 and J usage is TRBJ2-1. The CDR3 contains 14 residues. Germline CDR1 and CDR2: KGHDR and SFDVKD. The chain's CDR3 is CAAQYQSSYNEQFF.

The V and J genes are TRBV5-1 and TRBJ2-1; the TCRdb D gene call, TRBD2, has no DNA to confirm it. CDR3 length: 15 residues. Germline V gene data show CDR1 as SGHRS and CDR2 as YFSETQ. Here the CDR3 reads CASKGTSGGYNEQFF.

The chain uses TRBV7-8 and TRBJ2-1; TCRdb names TRBD2, which stays unverified in the absence of DNA. In germline, CDR1 is SGHVS, CDR2 FQNEAQ. The CDR3 is 15 amino acids. CDR3 protein: CASSSSGTQYNEQFF.

The V and J genes are TRBV10-3 and TRBJ2-3; the D gene TCRdb calls, TRBD2, cannot be checked with no DNA. The CDR3 has 14 amino acids. CDR1 is ENHRY and CDR2 is SYGVKD in the germline V gene. The CDR3: CAVTPGLASLGQYF.

The chain uses TRBV11-2 and TRBJ2-3; TCRdb indicates TRBD2, and absent DNA this call remains unverified. CDR3 length: 16 amino acids. CDR1 is SGHAT, CDR2 FQNNGV, per germline. This chain's CDR3 is CASTPRGGGPADTQYF.

The rearrangement links TRBV6-1 to TRBJ1-5; TCRdb's assignment of TRBD1 cannot be checked, as there is no DNA. In germline, CDR1 is MNHNS, CDR2 SASEGT. CDR3 size: 15 residues. The CDR3 here is CATRALGVGNQPQHF.

The rearrangement joins TRBV12-3 or TRBV12-4 to TRBJ2-7; TCRdb lists TRBD1, though no DNA is available to test this call. The CDR3 consists of 14 residues. The CDR3 spells CASSSGQGSHEQYF.

J is TRBJ2-3 and V is TRBV29-1; TCRdb selects TRBD2, and the lack of DNA leaves this call unchecked. Germline V gene lookup returns CDR1 SQVTM and CDR2 ANQGSEA. The CDR3 sequence is 13 residues long. The CDR3 is CSVEAPVRNTQYF.

This chain uses TRBV12-3 or TRBV12-4 with TRBJ1-2; TCRdb indicates TRBD1, and absent DNA this call remains unverified. The CDR3 sequence is 14 residues long. CDR3 residues: CASSPSPGIYGYTF.

The chain uses TRBV10-3 and TRBJ2-1. Per the germline V gene, CDR1 is ENHRY and CDR2 is SYGVKD. CDR3 length: 11 amino acids. The chain's CDR3 is CATYSYNEQFF.

The V and J genes are TRBV11-1 and TRBJ2-3; no DNA is available, so the TRBD2 call from TCRdb remains unchecked. The CDR3 has 17 amino acids. CDR1 and CDR2 (germline): SGHAT, FQDESV (reference sequence). CDR3 region: CASSSHPGLAYTDTQYF.

The CDR3 spells CASSFRGFRSGANVLTF. The chain joins TRBV12-3 or TRBV12-4 to TRBJ2-6; without DNA, the TCRdb call of TRBD1 cannot be checked. CDR3 size: 17 residues.